Listed below are T cell receptor beta chains from one sample, sequenced in a study of T-cell reconstitution after alpha-beta-depleted transplantation in children. One entry per CDR3 protein results from TCRdb running MiXCR on the PCR reads. The data contain around 200,000 distinct CDR3 sequences, approximately 6.6% of them seen just once; the ten biggest clones take up around 3.1%. Specimen: PBMCs from the stem cell graft donor, collected from the stem cell graft. The source is a human donor who donated a stem cell graft to a child with Wiskott-Aldrich syndrome. Each CDR3 is given with its conserved first and last residue. A D gene is named only where the DNA matches it firmly. Rows may omit the clone size; those that give it use once, few, many or a size class.

DNA | CDR3 | V | size | D | J
TGTGCCAGCAGCTTTCGGGGGGCCAGCTCCTACAATGAGCAGTTCTTC | CASSFRGASSYNEQFF | TRBV7-6 | few | NA | TRBJ2-1
TGTGCCACTATCAGTGGGACCACCGGGGAGCTGTTTTTT | CATISGTTGELFF | TRBV24-1 | few | NA | TRBJ2-2
TGTGCCAGCAGCCTTCGACAACGGCTCTCCGAGCAGTACTTC | CASSLRQRLSEQYF | TRBV14 | many | NA | TRBJ2-7
TGTGCCAGCAGTTCCACTCAGGGAGTCGAGCAGTACTTC | CASSSTQGVEQYF | TRBV12-3/TRBV12-4 | many | NA | TRBJ2-7
TGTGCCAGCAGTTTTACGGGGATGGGTGACAATGAGCAGTTCTTC | CASSFTGMGDNEQFF | TRBV28 | many | NA | TRBJ2-1
TGCAGCACTACAGGGGTCTCCTACAATGAGCAGTTCTTC | CSTTGVSYNEQFF | TRBV20-1 | many | TRBD1 | TRBJ2-1
TGTGCCAGCAGTGAAGCAAACGAGCAGTACTTC | CASSEANEQYF | TRBV2 | many | NA | TRBJ2-7
TGTGCCATCAGTTCCTACCAGGGGATAGGGGCCAACGTCCTGACTTTC | CAISSYQGIGANVLTF | TRBV10-3 | many | NA | TRBJ2-6
TGTGCCAGCGAGGGGACAGGGGGATTCACAGATACGCAGTATTTT | CASEGTGGFTDTQYF | TRBV5-5 | NA | TRBD1 | TRBJ2-3
TGTGCCAGCAGTTTACCCGACAGCAGCTACACCTTC | CASSLPDSSYTF | TRBV12-3/TRBV12-4 | many | NA | TRBJ1-2
TGTGCCAGCAGTTTAGAGGGGGTGAGCACAGATACGCAGTATTTT | CASSLEGVSTDTQYF | TRBV12-3/TRBV12-4 | NA | NA | TRBJ2-3
TGTGCCAGCAGCTCGAGGGGGGCTTTCCACGAGCAGTACTTC | CASSSRGAFHEQYF | TRBV13 | NA | NA | TRBJ2-7
TGTGCCAGCAGTTTTGGCCAGGGGTTAGGGGAAAAACTGTTTTTT | CASSFGQGLGEKLFF | TRBV12-3/TRBV12-4 | few | NA | TRBJ1-4
TGCAGCGTGCAGGACAGGGCGACGGCTGAAGCTTTCTTT | CSVQDRATAEAFF | TRBV29-1 | many | TRBD1 | TRBJ1-1
TGTGCCAGCACCCCTCCCGGTAGCTCCTACGAGCAGTACTTC | CASTPPGSSYEQYF | TRBV6-1 | many | NA | TRBJ2-7
TGCAGTGCTAAGGCGGGGACTAGCGAAACAGATACGCAGTATTTT | CSAKAGTSETDTQYF | TRBV20-1 | many | TRBD2 | TRBJ2-3
TGTGCCAGCAGTTCACACGACGCAGTGGTAACGAACACCGGGGAGCTGTTTTTT | CASSSHDAVVTNTGELFF | TRBV12-3/TRBV12-4 | few | NA | TRBJ2-2
TGTGCCAGCAGCGAGGGGGGGCTGAGGAACACTGAAGCTTTCTTT | CASSEGGLRNTEAFF | TRBV2 | many | NA | TRBJ1-1
TGTGCCAGCAGCCGGGGGACTAGCGGGAGGGTCCGGATCTTC | CASSRGTSGRVRIF | TRBV12-3/TRBV12-4 | many | TRBD2 | TRBJ2-1
TGTGCCAGCAGTTTATCCATGACAGGGGGGCTGGGCTACACCTTC | CASSLSMTGGLGYTF | TRBV28 | many | TRBD1 | TRBJ1-2
TGCGCCAGCAGCCAAGGCGCAACAGGGACCTATGGCTACACCTTC | CASSQGATGTYGYTF | TRBV4-3 | few | NA | TRBJ1-2
TGTGCCAGCAGCAGGAGGGGGTTCTACGAGCAGTACTTC | CASSRRGFYEQYF | TRBV5-6 | many | NA | TRBJ2-7
TGTGCCAGCAGTTACTACCGGGAAACTGAAGCTTTCTTT | CASSYYRETEAFF | TRBV6-5 | NA | NA | TRBJ1-1
TGCAGTGTGGAAGGCGGGGGCGTGGATACGCAGTATTTT | CSVEGGGVDTQYF | TRBV20-1 | many | NA | TRBJ2-3
TGTGCCAGCAGTGAAGACGGGGCAGGCTATAATTCACCCCTCCACTTT | CASSEDGAGYNSPLHF | TRBV2 | few | NA | TRBJ1-6
TGCAGCGTTGTCGGTGGGAGCTCCTACAATGAGCAGTTCTTC | CSVVGGSSYNEQFF | TRBV29-1 | many | NA | TRBJ2-1
TGTGCCAGCAGCGCCCAGTGGGGGGACCAAGAGACCCAGTACTTC | CASSAQWGDQETQYF | TRBV9 | few | NA | TRBJ2-5
TGCGCCAGCAGCCCAAGTACCGCTTATGGCTACACCTTC | CASSPSTAYGYTF | TRBV5-1 | many | NA | TRBJ1-2
TGCAGTGCTATGCCGGCTCAGGGATATGAGCAGTTCTTC | CSAMPAQGYEQFF | TRBV20-1 | many | NA | TRBJ2-1
TGTGCCAGCAGCGTACGTCGGGGGGCCGTGACAGATACGCAGTATTTT | CASSVRRGAVTDTQYF | TRBV13 | many | NA | TRBJ2-3
TGTGCCAGCAGTTACTCGACAGGGGGGGGACGTGAAAAACTGTTTTTT | CASSYSTGGGREKLFF | TRBV6-5 | many | TRBD1 | TRBJ1-4
TGCGCCAGCAGCCCCGGGACGGTGAACACTGAAGCTTTCTTT | CASSPGTVNTEAFF | TRBV5-1 | many | NA | TRBJ1-1
TGTGCCAGCAGCTTAGAGGAGGGGGCTGGTCGTGGCTACACCTTC | CASSLEEGAGRGYTF | TRBV7-6 | many | TRBD1 | TRBJ1-2
TGCGCCAGCAGCTTTTCGACAGGCGAACAAGAGACCCAGTACTTC | CASSFSTGEQETQYF | TRBV5-1 | many | NA | TRBJ2-5
TGCAGCGTTCCTAGCGGGGGGACAGATACGCAGTATTTT | CSVPSGGTDTQYF | TRBV29-1 | many | TRBD2 | TRBJ2-3
TGTGCCACCAGTGGTCGGGACACCACTGACACTGAAGCTTTCTTT | CATSGRDTTDTEAFF | TRBV24-1 | NA | NA | TRBJ1-1
TGTGCCAGCAGCTCAGAAGATGACAGGAGGGAGACCCAGTACTTC | CASSSEDDRRETQYF | TRBV5-5 | many | NA | TRBJ2-5
TGTGCCAGCAGACACGACAGGGTATTGGGTGGCTACACCTTC | CASRHDRVLGGYTF | TRBV7-2 | many | TRBD1 | TRBJ1-2
TGTGCCACCAGTGATTTTGGGGGGCGGGAGACCCAGTACTTC | CATSDFGGRETQYF | TRBV24-1 | many | NA | TRBJ2-5
TGTGCCAGCAGTGAGGCGGGAAGGTACGAGCAGTACTTC | CASSEAGRYEQYF | TRBV25-1 | many | NA | TRBJ2-7
TGTGCCAGCAGCCAGGACACCAGGACGGTATTCTCCTACGAGCAGTACTTC | CASSQDTRTVFSYEQYF | TRBV14 | few | NA | TRBJ2-7
TGTGCCAGCACCGCGGACTTAACGGGCAATCAGCCCCAGCATTTT | CASTADLTGNQPQHF | TRBV12-3/TRBV12-4 | many | NA | TRBJ1-5
TGTGCCTGGAATGATCACAGGGGTTGGTACGAGCAGTACTTC | CAWNDHRGWYEQYF | TRBV30 | many | TRBD1 | TRBJ2-7
TGTGCCAGCAGTCCCGACAGGGGGTCTAGCACAGATACGCAGTATTTT | CASSPDRGSSTDTQYF | TRBV12-3/TRBV12-4 | many | TRBD1 | TRBJ2-3
TGTGCCAGCAGCCAGGGACAGAACCCTTACGAGCAGTACTTC | CASSQGQNPYEQYF | TRBV4-2 | many | TRBD1 | TRBJ2-7
TGTGCCTGGAGTCAACAGGGAGATCCCTACGAGCAGTACTTC | CAWSQQGDPYEQYF | TRBV30 | few | NA | TRBJ2-7
TGCAGCGTTGGGGGGGACACCTACGAGCAGTACTTC | CSVGGDTYEQYF | TRBV29-1 | many | NA | TRBJ2-7
TGCGCCAGCAGCCCTAGCGGGATGAACACTGAAGCTTTCTTT | CASSPSGMNTEAFF | TRBV5-1 | many | NA | TRBJ1-1
TGTGCCATATTTCATGGGGGGGTCTTCCACAATGAGCAGTTCTTC | CAIFHGGVFHNEQFF | TRBV12-3/TRBV12-4 | many | TRBD2 | TRBJ2-1
TGTGCCAGCAGCTTGGGCGGTGGGACAGCTTACAATGAGCAGTTCTTC | CASSLGGGTAYNEQFF | TRBV5-4 | many | TRBD1 | TRBJ2-1
TGTGCCAGCAGCTCCCTCGGGAATGAGCAGTTCTTC | CASSSLGNEQFF | TRBV7-9 | many | NA | TRBJ2-1